These 2 T cell receptor beta chains came from one sample sequenced in a study of blood T cell repertoires in COVID-19. Assay: immunoSEQ multiplex PCR; the TCRdb copy retains only in-frame clones and omits some. The sample includes some 240,000 clones, around 80% seen only once; the top ten take approximately 4%. What was sequenced was PBMCs or T cells enriched from blood (not recorded which). Source of these receptors: a man between 25 and 39 years old with acute COVID-19.

In the case of this clone: The junction and the germline gene differ at one end; a read error may be behind it. The chain is built from TRBV5-1 and TRBJ2-1, with 9 positions matching TRBD2. The CDR3 loop spans 15 amino acids. Germline CDR1 SGHRS, CDR2 YFSETQ. For the CDR3, the DNA is TGTGCCAGCAGCTTGCTGACTAGCGGTGGCAATGAGCAGTTCTTC. Translated: CASSLLTSGGNEQFF. Full variable domain (outside the CDR3, taken from reference TRBV5-1 and TRBJ2-1): KAGVTQTPRYLIKTRGQQVTLSCSPISGHRSVSWYQQTPGQGLQFLFEYFSETQRNKGNFPGRFSGRQFSNSRSEMNVSTLELGDSALYLCASSLLTSGGNEQFFGPGTRLTVL.

The chain employs TRBV21-1 and TRBJ2-2; TRBD1, the table's D call, lacks a check against the DNA. TRBV21-1 is marked as a pseudogene. CDR3 length: 20 residues. The CDR3 sequence: CASSAPGQRYPLAGTGELFF. The CDR3 DNA follows: TGTGCCAGCAGCGCGCCGGGACAGAGATATCCCTTGGCGGGGACCGGGGAGCTGTTTTTT.